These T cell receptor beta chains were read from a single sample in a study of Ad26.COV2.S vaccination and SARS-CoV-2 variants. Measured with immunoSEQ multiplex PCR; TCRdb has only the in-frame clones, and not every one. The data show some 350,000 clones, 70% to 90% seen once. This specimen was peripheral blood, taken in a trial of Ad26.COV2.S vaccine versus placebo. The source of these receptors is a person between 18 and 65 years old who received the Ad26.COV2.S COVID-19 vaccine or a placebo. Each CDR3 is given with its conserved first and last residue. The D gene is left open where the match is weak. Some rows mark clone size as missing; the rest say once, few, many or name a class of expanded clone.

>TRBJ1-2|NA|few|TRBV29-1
CSVAPIQLANYGYTF
TGCAGCGTCGCGCCCATCCAATTAGCTAACTATGGCTACACCTTC
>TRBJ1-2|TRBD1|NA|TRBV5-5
CASSFPGTGARNYGYTF
TGTGCCAGCAGCTTCCCCGGGACAGGGGCCCGTAACTATGGCTACACCTTC
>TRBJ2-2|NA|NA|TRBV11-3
CASSLSRTGELFF
TGTGCCAGCAGCTTATCCCGAACCGGGGAGCTGTTTTTT
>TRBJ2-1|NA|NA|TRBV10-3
CAISVDKTYNEQFF
TGTGCCATCAGTGTCGACAAGACCTACAATGAGCAGTTCTTC
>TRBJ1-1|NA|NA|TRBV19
CASNLRGAVEAFF
TGTGCCAGTAACCTGCGGGGGGCAGTTGAAGCTTTCTTT
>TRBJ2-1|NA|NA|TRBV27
CASSLFQATGQFF
TGTGCCAGCAGCCTCTTCCAGGCTACAGGGCAGTTCTTC
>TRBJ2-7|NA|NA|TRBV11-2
CASSFGYRERYEQYF
TGTGCCAGCAGCTTCGGGTACCGGGAGCGCTACGAGCAGTACTTC
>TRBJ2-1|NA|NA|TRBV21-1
CASSTTELPGQGPNCEQFF
TGTGCCAGCAGCACGACCGAACTACCGGGACAGGGACCTAACTGTGAGCAGTTCTTC
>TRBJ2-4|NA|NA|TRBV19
CASSTVFVSGGAKNIQYF
TGTGCCAGTAGTACCGTGTTCGTCTCCGGTGGTGCCAAAAACATTCAGTACTTC
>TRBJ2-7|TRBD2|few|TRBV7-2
CASSSTAGSRYEQYF
TGTGCCAGCAGCTCGACAGCGGGATCCCGCTACGAGCAGTACTTC
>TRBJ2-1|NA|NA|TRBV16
CASSESLRGSYNEQFF
TGTGCCAGCAGTGAGAGCTTAAGGGGCTCCTACAATGAGCAGTTCTTC
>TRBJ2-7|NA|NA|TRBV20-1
CSANHEQYF
TGCAGTGCTAACCACGAGCAGTACTTC
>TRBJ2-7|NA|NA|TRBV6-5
CASSYSRWETYEQYF
TGTGCCAGCAGTTACTCGAGATGGGAGACCTACGAGCAGTACTTC
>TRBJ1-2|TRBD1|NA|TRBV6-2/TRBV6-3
CASSTRTGPMGYTF
TGTGCCAGCAGTACCAGGACAGGGCCTATGGGCTACACCTTC
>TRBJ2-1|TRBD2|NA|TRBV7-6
CASSGLAGVQNEQFF
TGTGCCAGCAGCGGACTAGCGGGGGTGCAGAATGAGCAGTTCTTC
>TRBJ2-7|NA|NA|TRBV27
CASSFTGYEQYF
TGTGCCAGCAGTTTTACAGGCTACGAGCAGTACTTC
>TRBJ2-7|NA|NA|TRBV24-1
CATSDLLEQYF
TGTGCCACCAGTGATTTGCTCGAGCAGTACTTC
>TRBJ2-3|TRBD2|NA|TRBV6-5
CASRETSGRTDTQYF
TGTGCCAGCAGGGAGACTAGCGGGAGAACAGATACGCAGTATTTT
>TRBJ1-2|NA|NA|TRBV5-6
CASSLSGGLHNYGYTF
TGTGCCAGCAGCTTGTCGGGAGGGCTTCATAACTATGGCTACACCTTC
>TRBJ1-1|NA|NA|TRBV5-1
CASSLASQPEAFF
TGCGCCAGCAGCTTGGCCTCACAGCCTGAAGCTTTCTTT
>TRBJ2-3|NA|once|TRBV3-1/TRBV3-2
CASSQGPTQYF
TGTGCCAGCAGCCAAGGACCTACGCAGTATTTT
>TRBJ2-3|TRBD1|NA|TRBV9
CASSGPTGGRTDTQYF
TGTGCCAGCAGCGGACCAACAGGGGGAAGGACAGATACGCAGTATTTT
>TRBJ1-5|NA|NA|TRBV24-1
CATSDKGSNQPQHF
TGTGCCACCAGTGATAAGGGGAGCAATCAGCCCCAGCATTTT
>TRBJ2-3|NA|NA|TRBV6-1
CASSVRGTQDGTDTQYF
TGTGCCAGCAGTGTTAGAGGAACCCAGGATGGCACAGATACGCAGTATTTT
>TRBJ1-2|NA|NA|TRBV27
CASSPLTDLANYGYTF
TGTGCCAGCAGTCCCCTGACAGACCTAGCTAACTATGGCTACACCTTC
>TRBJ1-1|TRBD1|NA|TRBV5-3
CARSNGQGAEAFF
TGTGCCAGAAGCAACGGACAGGGCGCTGAAGCTTTCTTT
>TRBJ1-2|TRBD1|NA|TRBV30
CAWSTTTGTGYTF
TGTGCCTGGTCTACTACGACAGGGACTGGCTACACCTTC
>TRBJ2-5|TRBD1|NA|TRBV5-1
CASSLQGANQETQYF
TGCGCCAGCAGCTTACAGGGGGCTAACCAAGAGACCCAGTACTTC
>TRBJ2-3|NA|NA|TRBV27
CASSLSPDSTDTQYF
TGTGCCAGCAGTCTTAGCCCTGACAGCACAGATACGCAGTATTTT
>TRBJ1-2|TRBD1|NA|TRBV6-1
CASSEVGTGDYGYTF
TGTGCCAGCAGTGAAGTTGGGACAGGGGACTATGGCTACACCTTC
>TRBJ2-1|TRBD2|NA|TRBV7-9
CASSPNVFASGDNEQFF
TGTGCCAGCAGCCCAAACGTGTTTGCTAGCGGGGACAATGAGCAGTTCTTC
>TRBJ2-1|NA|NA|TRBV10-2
CASRPTVSSYNEQFF
TGCGCCAGCAGGCCGACAGTGAGCTCCTACAATGAGCAGTTCTTC
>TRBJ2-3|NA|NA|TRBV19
CASKNRGPSTDTQYF
TGTGCCAGTAAAAACCGGGGACCTAGCACAGATACGCAGTATTTT
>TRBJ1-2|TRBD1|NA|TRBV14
CASSHSDRVDGYTF
TGTGCCAGCAGCCACAGTGACAGGGTGGATGGCTACACCTTC
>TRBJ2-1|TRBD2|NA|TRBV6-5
CASTGGLTYNEQFF
TGTGCCAGCACCGGGGGACTAACCTACAATGAGCAGTTCTTC
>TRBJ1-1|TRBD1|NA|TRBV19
CASSTGQAYSLNTEAFF
TGTGCCAGTAGTACAGGACAGGCCTACTCCTTGAACACTGAAGCTTTCTTT
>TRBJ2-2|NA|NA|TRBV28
CASTLTGTGELFF
TGTGCCAGCACTCTAACCGGGACAGGGGAGCTGTTTTTT
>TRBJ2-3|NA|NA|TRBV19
CASSIKQGLTDTQYF
TGTGCCAGTAGTATAAAACAGGGCCTCACAGATACGCAGTATTTT
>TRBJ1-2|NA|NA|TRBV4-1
CATGIMSPANNYGYTF
TGCGCCACAGGGATTATGTCGCCGGCTAATAACTATGGCTACACCTTC
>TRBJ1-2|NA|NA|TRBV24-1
CATSDQGDSGYGYTF
TGTGCCACCAGTGATCAGGGAGATTCGGGCTATGGCTACACCTTC
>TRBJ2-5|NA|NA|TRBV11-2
CASSTNRPAETQYF
TGTGCCAGCAGCACCAACCGACCGGCTGAAACCCAGTACTTC
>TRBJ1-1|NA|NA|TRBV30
CAWRSWQVSKETEAFF
TGTGCCTGGAGATCGTGGCAGGTCTCCAAGGAAACTGAAGCTTTCTTT
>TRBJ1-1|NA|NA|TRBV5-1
CASSLATGYTEAFF
TGCGCCAGCAGCTTGGCCACGGGTTACACTGAAGCTTTCTTT